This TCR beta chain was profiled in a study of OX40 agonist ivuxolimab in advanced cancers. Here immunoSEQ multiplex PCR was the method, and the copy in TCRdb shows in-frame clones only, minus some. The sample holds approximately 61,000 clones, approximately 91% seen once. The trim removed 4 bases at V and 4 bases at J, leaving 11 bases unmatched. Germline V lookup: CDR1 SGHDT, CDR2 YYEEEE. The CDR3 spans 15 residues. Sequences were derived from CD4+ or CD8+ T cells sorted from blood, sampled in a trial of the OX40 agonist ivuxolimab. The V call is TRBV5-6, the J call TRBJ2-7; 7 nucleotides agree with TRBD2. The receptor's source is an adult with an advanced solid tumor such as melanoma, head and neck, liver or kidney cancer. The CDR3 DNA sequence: TGTGCCAGCAGCAACCTGGGGGAGGGCAAGTACGAGCAGTACTTC. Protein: CASSNLGEGKYEQYF.